The clone carrying this T cell receptor beta chain showed up just once. This sample is drawn from a study of OX40 agonist ivuxolimab in advanced cancers. Study-level information: Across the patients, intravenous ivuxolimab was delivered every 2 weeks at 0.01 to 10 mg/kg. A male proportion of 82.7% was recorded, with mean age approximately 56 years and range 23 to 79.

Libraries were prepared by immunoSEQ multiplex PCR; TCRdb keeps only in-frame clonotypes and omits some of them. The sample yields tens of thousands of clones, 91% seen once. The CDR3 runs to 19 residues. With V trimmed by 4 bases and J by 0 bases, 6 bases remained unmatched. Germline CDR1 PRHDT, CDR2 FYEKMQ (reference sequence). People who had autoimmune disease history or systemic immunosuppression were excluded. The sequences come from CD4+ or CD8+ T cells sorted from blood, collected in a trial of the OX40 agonist ivuxolimab. V and J are TRBV13 and TRBJ2-1; 16 nucleotides line up with TRBD2. The receptor's source is an adult with an advanced solid tumor such as melanoma, head and neck, liver or kidney cancer. The CDR3 sequence is CASSSAGLAGGNSYNEQFF. CDR3 bases: TGTGCCAGCAGCTCAGCGGGACTAGCGGGAGGGAACTCCTACAATGAGCAGTTCTTC.